This is a list of T cell receptor beta chains from one sample in a study of blood T cell repertoires in COVID-19. Profiled with immunoSEQ multiplex PCR; TCRdb holds only in-frame clones, not every one. There are about 200,000 clones in the sample; around 88% occur only once, and 3.5% to 5.5% lies in the top ten. The sample taken for sequencing was PBMCs or T cells enriched from blood (not recorded which). Receptors were obtained from a woman aged 25 to 39 who had been exposed to COVID-19. Each CDR3 is given with its conserved first and last residue. D genes are given only for firm matches. Size is omitted from some rows. Given values are once, few, many or a class for expanded clones.

D: TRBD2; J: TRBJ2-1; V: TRBV28; size: .; length: 20; CDR3: CASSFNGLAGGYYTPIEQFF; DNA: TGTGCCAGCAGTTTCAACGGACTAGCGGGGGGGTATTACACCCCAATTGAGCAGTTCTTC
D: TRBD1; J: TRBJ1-1; V: TRBV6-5; size: .; length: 15; CDR3: CASKRDSLMNTEAFF; DNA: TGTGCCAGCAAGAGGGACAGTCTCATGAACACTGAAGCTTTCTTT
D: .; J: TRBJ1-1; V: TRBV6-5; size: .; length: 12; CDR3: CASSTFGTEAFF; DNA: TGTGCCAGCAGTACCTTCGGCACTGAAGCTTTCTTT
D: TRBD1; J: TRBJ2-4; V: TRBV15; size: .; length: 16; CDR3: CATKKTGGLAKNIQYF; DNA: TGTGCCACCAAAAAAACAGGGGGTTTAGCCAAAAACATTCAGTACTTC
D: TRBD1; J: TRBJ2-7; V: TRBV7-4; size: .; length: 14; CDR3: CASSDRQGRYEQYF; DNA: TGTGCCAGCAGCGACAGACAGGGGAGGTACGAGCAGTACTTC
D: TRBD1; J: TRBJ1-1; V: TRBV3-1/TRBV3-2; size: .; length: 17; CDR3: CASSQVLGQGASTEDFF; DNA: TGTGCCAGCAGCCAAGTTCTGGGACAGGGGGCGTCAACTGAAGATTTCTTT
D: TRBD2; J: TRBJ2-3; V: TRBV7-9; size: once; length: 15; CDR3: CASSPTGGSADTQYF; DNA: TGTGCCAGCAGCCCGACGGGGGGGAGCGCGGATACGCAGTATTTT
D: TRBD2; J: TRBJ2-5; V: TRBV4-2; size: .; length: 16; CDR3: CASSPNGGLAFETQYF; DNA: TGTGCCAGCAGCCCCAATGGGGGACTAGCTTTTGAGACCCAGTACTTC
D: .; J: TRBJ1-3; V: TRBV27; size: .; length: 16; CDR3: CASSPYGDSHRNTIYF; DNA: TGTGCCAGCAGTCCATATGGAGACAGTCACAGAAACACCATATATTTT
D: TRBD2; J: TRBJ2-7; V: TRBV27; size: .; length: 14; CDR3: CASSPPAGRYEQYF; DNA: TGTGCCAGCAGTCCCCCAGCGGGGCGCTACGAGCAGTACTTC
D: TRBD2; J: TRBJ2-1; V: TRBV2; size: .; length: 16; CDR3: CASRPLAGGNYNEQFF; DNA: TGTGCCAGCAGGCCTTTAGCGGGGGGGAACTACAATGAGCAGTTCTTC
D: TRBD1; J: TRBJ1-5; V: TRBV28; size: .; length: 12; CDR3: CASRQGNQPQHF; DNA: TGTGCCAGCCGACAGGGGAATCAGCCCCAGCATTTT
D: TRBD2; J: TRBJ2-7; V: TRBV30; size: .; length: 14; CDR3: CAWGGLAGVSEQYF; DNA: TGTGCCTGGGGCGGCCTAGCGGGGGTAAGCGAGCAGTACTTC
D: TRBD2; J: TRBJ2-2; V: TRBV11-1; size: .; length: 16; CDR3: CASSLLERGGVGELFF; DNA: TGTGCCAGCAGCTTACTGGAGCGGGGGGGCGTCGGGGAGCTGTTTTTT
D: .; J: TRBJ2-3; V: TRBV2; size: few; length: 15; CDR3: CASLWLEPSTDTQYF; DNA: TGTGCCAGCTTGTGGTTGGAGCCCAGCACAGATACGCAGTATTTT
D: .; J: TRBJ2-1; V: TRBV6-5; size: once; length: 15; CDR3: CASGSVGNSYNEQFF; DNA: TGTGCCAGCGGCTCAGTGGGCAACTCCTACAATGAGCAGTTCTTC
D: .; J: TRBJ1-4; V: TRBV28; size: .; length: 14; CDR3: CASSFRRDNEKLFF; DNA: TGTGCCAGCAGTTTCCGCCGCGATAATGAAAAACTGTTTTTT
D: .; J: TRBJ2-3; V: TRBV19; size: .; length: 15; CDR3: CASGRAGSPTDTQYF; DNA: TGTGCCAGTGGCCGGGCCGGGAGCCCCACAGATACGCAGTATTTT
D: .; J: TRBJ1-2; V: TRBV6-5; size: .; length: 14; CDR3: CATSSGQRFDGYTF; DNA: TGTGCCACCTCGTCTGGACAGAGATTTGATGGCTACACCTTC
D: TRBD1; J: TRBJ2-3; V: TRBV19; size: .; length: 13; CDR3: CASSMGGTGRAYF; DNA: TGTGCCAGTAGTATGGGGGGGACAGGGAGGGCGTATTTT
D: .; J: TRBJ2-7; V: TRBV19; size: .; length: 13; CDR3: CASSNTDTYEQYF; DNA: TGTGCCAGTAGTAACACGGACACCTACGAGCAGTACTTC
D: TRBD1; J: TRBJ2-7; V: TRBV9; size: .; length: 14; CDR3: CASSVAMTGSEQYF; DNA: TGTGCCAGCAGCGTAGCTATGACAGGGAGCGAGCAGTACTTC
D: .; J: TRBJ2-7; V: TRBV11-2; size: once; length: 14; CDR3: CASSFRGTAYEQYF; DNA: TGTGCCAGCAGCTTTCGCGGGACGGCCTACGAGCAGTACTTC
D: TRBD1; J: TRBJ1-2; V: TRBV14; size: .; length: 14; CDR3: CASSPRTGGGGYTF; DNA: TGTGCCAGCAGCCCCCGGACAGGGGGCGGCGGCTACACCTTC
D: .; J: TRBJ1-3; V: TRBV12-5; size: .; length: 18; CDR3: CASGLVGFDSSSGNTIYF; DNA: TGTGCTAGTGGTTTGGTAGGGTTCGACAGTAGCTCTGGAAACACCATATATTTT
D: TRBD2; J: TRBJ2-3; V: TRBV7-2; size: .; length: 16; CDR3: CASSFRGRGDTDTQYF; DNA: TGTGCCAGCAGCTTCCGGGGGCGGGGGGACACAGATACGCAGTATTTT
D: TRBD1; J: TRBJ1-4; V: TRBV19; size: once; length: 15; CDR3: CASSLRGLQSEKLFF; DNA: TGTGCCAGTAGCCTTAGGGGGCTTCAGTCTGAAAAACTGTTTTTT
D: .; J: TRBJ1-4; V: TRBV11-2; size: .; length: 16; CDR3: CASSRLWTAGYEKLFF; DNA: TGTGCCAGCAGCCGTCTGTGGACAGCCGGATATGAAAAACTGTTTTTT
D: .; J: TRBJ2-4; V: TRBV21-1; size: .; length: 17; CDR3: CASTMEGKLLAKNIQYF; DNA: TGTGCCAGCACCATGGAGGGGAAACTGCTAGCCAAAAACATTCAGTACTTC
D: .; J: TRBJ1-2; V: TRBV30; size: .; length: 11; CDR3: CASPQNYGYTF; DNA: TGTGCCTCCCCACAGAACTATGGCTACACCTTC
D: TRBD2; J: TRBJ2-7; V: TRBV13; size: .; length: 14; CDR3: CASSFRGTNYEQYF; DNA: TGTGCCAGCAGCTTCAGAGGGACTAACTACGAGCAGTACTTC
D: TRBD2; J: TRBJ2-7; V: TRBV6-1; size: .; length: 15; CDR3: CASSEWLAGGREQYF; DNA: TGTGCCAGCAGTGAATGGCTAGCGGGGGGGAGGGAGCAGTACTTC
D: .; J: TRBJ2-1; V: TRBV9; size: .; length: 15; CDR3: CASSVTLGGSDEQFF; DNA: TGTGCCAGCAGCGTAACACTGGGGGGTTCCGATGAGCAGTTCTTC